Presented here are 20 T cell receptor beta chains from one specimen sequenced in a study of OX40 agonist ivuxolimab in advanced cancers. The library was prepared using the immunoSEQ multiplex PCR assay. Not all clones reach the TCRdb copy of this immuneACCESS table, which keeps in-frame sequences only. Checked studies attribute under half of the gap to unresolved V genes and leave the rest unexplained. Counted in this sample were about 82,000 clones; approximately 87% of them appeared once. Of the sample, 0.75% to 0.85% is held by the ten largest clones. Sequencing was performed on CD4+ or CD8+ T cells sorted from blood, taken in a trial of the OX40 agonist ivuxolimab. All receptors come from an adult with an advanced solid tumor such as melanoma, head and neck, liver or kidney cancer.

This clone was observed once. This chain connects TRBV7-2 to TRBJ1-2; D gene uncertain. V shed 2 bases and J shed 2 bases, with 9 bases lying between them. The CDR3 loop spans 14 amino acids. The germline gives CDR1 SGHTA, CDR2 FQGNSA. CDR3 residues: CASSLSRENYGYTF. In DNA form, the CDR3 reads TGTGCCAGCAGCTTATCACGAGAAAACTATGGCTACACCTTC. Full variable domain (rest looked up from reference TRBV7-2 and TRBJ1-2): GAGVSQSPSNKVTEKGKDVELRCDPISGHTALYWYRQSLGQGLEFLIYFQGNSAPDKSGLPSDRFSAERTGGSVSTLTIQRTQQEDSAVYLCASSLSRENYGYTFGSGTRLTVV.

The genes are TRBV29-1 and TRBJ1-5, with D possibly TRBD1 on 5 matching bases. The V end lost 4 bases, the J end lost 8 bases, and 12 bases lay between the germline ends. This CDR3 has 12 residues. Germline V gene lookup returns CDR1 SQVTM and CDR2 ANQGSEA. As DNA, the CDR3 is TGCAGCGTTGCGTTTCGGGGGGAGCCCCAGCATTTT. Translation gives CSVAFRGEPQHF.

This clone was detected only once. The CDR3, as DNA: TGTGCCAGCAGTTTAAGGGGGTTAGGAAACTATGGCTACACCTTC. Its protein is CASSLRGLGNYGYTF. The V and J genes are TRBV27 and TRBJ1-2, with D possibly being TRBD1 (6 bases). Germline lookup yields CDR1 MNHEY and CDR2 SMNVEV (reference sequence). Trimming took 2 bases from V and 2 from J, leaving 12 bases between them. This CDR3 spans 15 amino acids.

This chain connects TRBV15 to TRBJ2-5; 7 nucleotides match TRBD2. CDR1 LNHNV and CDR2 YYDKDF come from the germline V gene (reference sequence). The ends lost 7 bases at V and 5 bases at J; junction bases unmatched: 16. The CDR3 is 16 residues long. CDR3 in DNA: TGTGCCACCACCCCCCTCCCGGCTAGCGGTCGGGAGACCCAGTACTTC. It specifies CATTPLPASGRETQYF.

V gene TRBV7-2 combines with J gene TRBJ2-6; 8 bases align to TRBD1. V trimming: 4 bases; J trimming: 3 bases; junction bases outside the gene matches: 14. This CDR3 contains 19 residues. The germline V gene encodes CDR1 SGHTA and CDR2 FQGNSA. The CDR3 nucleotides read TGTGCCAGCAGCTCCGCGGGGTGGCAGGGGGCGAGTGGGGCCAACGTCCTGACTTTC. This codes for CASSSAGWQGASGANVLTF.

The chain is built from TRBV11-2 and TRBJ1-2, with unresolved D. V lost 5 bases and J lost 4, with 17 bases in between. Germline V gene lookup returns CDR1 SGHAT and CDR2 FQNNGV. CDR3 length equals 15 residues. The CDR3 loop is CASSPSRSLAYGYTF. DNA for the CDR3: TGTGCCAGCAGCCCAAGCCGCAGCCTTGCCTATGGCTACACCTTC.

The chain links TRBV11-2 to TRBJ1-2; perhaps TRBD1 as D (6 bases). Germline V lookup: CDR1 SGHAT, CDR2 FQNNGV. The CDR3 sequence is 16 residues long. The V gene lost 0 bases and the J gene lost 3 bases, with 14 bases spanning the gap. Written as DNA, the CDR3 is TGTGCCAGCAGCTTAGATCGACAGGCGAACTACTATGGCTACACCTTC. Its translation is CASSLDRQANYYGYTF.

This clone appeared once. This sequence joins TRBV6-6 and TRBJ1-1; D not resolved. From germline, CDR1 is MNHNY and CDR2 SVGAGI (reference sequence). V gave up 5 bases and J gave up 5 bases, with 15 bases separating them. The CDR3 covers 14 residues. CDR3 residues: CASSPGGSRTEAFF. Here the CDR3 DNA reads TGTGCCAGCAGTCCGGGAGGCAGTAGGACTGAAGCTTTCTTT.

This chain uses TRBV4-2 with TRBJ2-1, with D perhaps matching TRBD2 (6 bases). Germline-derived CDR1 and CDR2 are LGHNA and YNFKEQ. The ends were cut back, 5 bases at V and 4 bases at J, with 24 bases in the middle. CDR3 length equals 18 residues. The CDR3 region is CASSSGGGALVGYNEQFF. In DNA, the CDR3 is TGTGCCAGCAGCTCAGGAGGCGGGGCCCTAGTGGGTTACAATGAGCAGTTCTTC.

The chain uses TRBV4-3 and TRBJ1-2; D is unresolved. The CDR3 contains 13 residues. Deletions cut 1 base from V and 7 bases from J, with 10 bases between. CDR1 and CDR2 from the germline V gene are LGHNA and YSLEER. The CDR3 region is CASSQVGGSGYTF. In nucleotides, the CDR3 is TGCGCCAGCAGCCAAGTGGGAGGGAGTGGCTACACCTTC.

The DNA of the CDR3 is TGTGCCACCAGCTCCTCCCGGGGCGGCGGTGCCGGGGAGCTGTTTTTT. As protein: CATSSSRGGGAGELFF. The chain links TRBV15 to TRBJ2-2; D tentatively fits TRBD1 or TRBD2 (5 bases each). This CDR3 contains 16 residues. With 5 bases removed from V and 6 bases from J, the gap between germline ends came to 19 bases. Germline-derived CDR1 and CDR2 are LNHNV and YYDKDF (reference sequence).

This sequence joins TRBV7-9 and TRBJ2-2; 7 bases fit TRBD1. This CDR3 is 18 amino acids long. Germline values: CDR1 SEHNR, CDR2 FQNEAQ (reference sequence). V was clipped by 8 bases and J by 0 bases; unmatched bases: 15. CDR3 DNA sequence: TGTGCCAGCCCGGGGACAGTCTATTTTACCGCGAACACCGGGGAGCTGTTTTTT. Protein product: CASPGTVYFTANTGELFF.

The chain links TRBV21-1 to TRBJ1-2. TRBV21-1 is listed as a pseudogene. The CDR3 spans 10 residues. The CDR3 DNA reads TGTGCCAGCAGCGGCAGTTTTGTCTACTTC. This sequence encodes CASSGSFVYF.

The genes are TRBV5-4 and TRBJ1-6; tentative D call: TRBD1 (6 bases). This CDR3 has 16 residues. CDR1 SGHNT and CDR2 YYREEE come from the germline V gene (reference sequence). V lost 0 bases and J lost 3, with 10 bases in between. The CDR3 nucleotides are TGTGCCAGCAGCTTGGCGGGGGGCGACTATAATTCACCCCTCCACTTT. Protein: CASSLAGGDYNSPLHF.

The CDR3 here is CASTPGQGPEYEQYF. CDR3 bases: TGCGCCAGCACCCCGGGACAGGGTCCGGAGTACGAGCAGTACTTC. The chain employs TRBV4-1 and TRBJ2-7, with 9 nucleotides matching TRBD1. The V gene's germline CDR1 is MGHRA and CDR2 YSYEKL. The trim removed 7 bases at V and 4 bases at J, leaving 11 bases unmatched. The CDR3 has 15 amino acids.

The gene calls are TRBV6-6 and TRBJ2-2; tentatively, D is TRBD1 (5 bases). Germline V gene data show CDR1 as MNHNY and CDR2 as SVGAGI (reference sequence). Trimming took 6 bases from V and 4 from J, leaving 12 bases between them. The CDR3 runs to 14 residues. This chain's CDR3 is CASRGQSLTGELFF. CDR3 bases: TGTGCCAGCAGGGGGCAGAGCCTCACCGGGGAGCTGTTTTTT.

CDR3 sequence reads: CASSLGTGTDQPQHF. As DNA, the CDR3 is TGTGCCAGCAGCTTAGGGACAGGGACCGATCAGCCCCAGCATTTT. The chain employs TRBV7-9 and TRBJ1-5, with 8 nucleotides matching TRBD1. Germline V gene sequence: CDR1 SEHNR, CDR2 FQNEAQ (reference sequence). Losses at the gene ends were 1 base for V and 5 bases for J; bases not matched to a gene: 4. This CDR3 has 15 amino acids.

This clone occurred a few times. V is TRBV10-3 and J is TRBJ1-6; no reliable D call. Germline V CDR1 and CDR2: ENHRY, SYGVKD. With 0 bases removed from V and 9 bases from J, the gap between germline ends came to 3 bases. The CDR3 runs 12 residues. The CDR3 loop is CAISESSSPLHF. The CDR3 DNA reads as TGTGCCATCAGTGAGTCGAGTTCACCCCTCCACTTT.

V is TRBV5-1 and J is TRBJ2-7; D may match TRBD1 or TRBD2 (6 bases each). Trimming removed 0 bases from V and 5 bases from J, with 21 bases in between. There are 17 residues in the CDR3. In germline, CDR1 is SGHRS, CDR2 YFSETQ. CDR3 bases: TGCGCCAGCAGCTTGGCCAGGGGAGGCTGGGGAGTTCACGAGCAGTACTTC. This encodes CASSLARGGWGVHEQYF.

V gene TRBV11-2 combines with J gene TRBJ1-2, with D possibly TRBD1 on 6 matching bases. The V end was cut by 5 bases, the J end by 3 bases, with 19 bases between. This CDR3 spans 16 amino acids. The germline V gene encodes CDR1 SGHAT and CDR2 FQNNGV. CDR3 in DNA: TGTGCCAGCAGCCCCCAGACAGGTCGACACCACTATGGCTACACCTTC. This encodes CASSPQTGRHHYGYTF.